One sample yielded the 5 T cell receptor beta chains listed below, sequenced in a study of Ad26.COV2.S vaccination and SARS-CoV-2 variants. Treatment described: some 20 received Ad26.COV2.S at low or high dose, single or two shots; 5 received placebo; per-sample allocation not given. At day 63 after the first vaccine or placebo injection, samples were drawn. Produced via immunoSEQ multiplex PCR; TCRdb's table is partial and in-frame only. The repertoire holds 200,000 to 250,000 clones, over 75% seen once, with over 8.5% in the top ten. The material was peripheral blood, obtained in a trial of Ad26.COV2.S vaccine versus placebo. These TCRs come from a person aged 18-65 years who received the Ad26.COV2.S COVID-19 vaccine or a placebo.

The gene calls are TRBV19 and TRBJ2-3, with a possible D match to TRBD1 (6 bases). Germline V gene sequence: CDR1 LNHDA, CDR2 SQIVND (reference sequence). This CDR3 contains 16 residues. The germline V and J ends were trimmed by 3 bases and 0 bases, with 13 bases remaining between them. CDR3 protein: CASSMNRVFSTDTQYF. The CDR3 coding sequence is TGTGCCAGTAGTATGAACAGGGTCTTTAGCACAGATACGCAGTATTTT.

This clone has just a few counts. CDR3 region: CAISEGSNEKLFF. The CDR3 nucleotides are TGTGCCATCAGTGAAGGGTCTAATGAAAAACTGTTTTTT. The chain links TRBV10-3 to TRBJ1-4; D uncertain. With 3 bases removed from V and 3 bases from J, the gap between germline ends came to 5 bases. This CDR3 has 13 residues. The germline gives CDR1 ENHRY, CDR2 SYGVKD.

The chain employs TRBV9 and TRBJ2-3; 7 bases are shared with TRBD1. The CDR3 runs to 16 residues. The ends lost 4 bases at V and 2 bases at J; junction bases unmatched: 10. CDR1 is SGDLS and CDR2 is YYNGEE in the germline V gene. CDR3 residues: CASSPQTGVFTDTQYF. DNA for the CDR3: TGTGCCAGCAGCCCCCAAACAGGGGTTTTCACAGATACGCAGTATTTT.

The chain links TRBV19 to TRBJ1-2; 9 positions agree with TRBD1. The CDR3 length is 14 residues. Germline values: CDR1 LNHDA, CDR2 SQIVND (reference sequence). V shed 5 bases and J 4 bases; nucleotides not matched to a gene: 5. The CDR3: CASSPTTGGYGYTF. CDR3 DNA sequence: TGTGCCAGTAGTCCAACGACAGGGGGCTATGGCTACACCTTC.

This sequence joins TRBV7-2 and TRBJ2-6; D assignment may be TRBD1 or TRBD2 (5 bases each). Trimming stripped 5 bases from V and 2 bases from J, with 10 bases between. The CDR3 has 15 amino acids. The germline V gene encodes CDR1 SGHTA and CDR2 FQGNSA. CDR3 residues: CASSRGNPGANVLTF. CDR3 coding DNA: TGTGCCAGCAGCCGGGGCAACCCTGGGGCCAACGTCCTGACTTTC.